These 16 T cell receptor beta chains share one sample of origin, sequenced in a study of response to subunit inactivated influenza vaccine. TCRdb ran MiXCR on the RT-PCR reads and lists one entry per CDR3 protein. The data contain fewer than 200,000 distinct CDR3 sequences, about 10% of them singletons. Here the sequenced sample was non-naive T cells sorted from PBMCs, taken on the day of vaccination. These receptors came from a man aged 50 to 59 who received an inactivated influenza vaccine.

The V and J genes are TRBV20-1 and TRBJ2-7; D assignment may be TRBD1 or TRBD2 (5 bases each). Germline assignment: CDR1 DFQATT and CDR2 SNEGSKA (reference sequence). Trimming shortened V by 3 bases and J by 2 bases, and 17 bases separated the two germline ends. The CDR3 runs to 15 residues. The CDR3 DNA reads TGCAGTGCTAGGGGTCGGGGCCAGAGACCCTACGAGCAGTACTTC. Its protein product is CSARGRGQRPYEQYF.

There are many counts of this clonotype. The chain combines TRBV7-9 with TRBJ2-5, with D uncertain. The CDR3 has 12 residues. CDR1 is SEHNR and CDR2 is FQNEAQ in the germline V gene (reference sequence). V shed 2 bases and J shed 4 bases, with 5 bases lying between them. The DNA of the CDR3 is TGTGCCAGCAGCTTACTTGGAGAGACCCAGTACTTC. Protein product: CASSLLGETQYF.

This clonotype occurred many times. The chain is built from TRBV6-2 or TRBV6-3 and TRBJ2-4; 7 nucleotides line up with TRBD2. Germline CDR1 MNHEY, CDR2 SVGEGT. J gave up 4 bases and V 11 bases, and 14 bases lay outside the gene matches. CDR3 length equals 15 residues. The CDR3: CARGRSGDLKNIQYF. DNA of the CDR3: TGTGCCCGCGGTCGGAGCGGGGATCTAAAAAACATTCAGTACTTC.

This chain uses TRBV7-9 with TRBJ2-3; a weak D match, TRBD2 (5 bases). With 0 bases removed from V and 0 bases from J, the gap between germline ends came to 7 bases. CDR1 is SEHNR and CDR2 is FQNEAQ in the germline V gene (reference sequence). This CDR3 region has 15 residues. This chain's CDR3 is CASSLASGSTDTQYF. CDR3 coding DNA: TGTGCCAGCAGCTTAGCCAGCGGTAGCACAGATACGCAGTATTTT.

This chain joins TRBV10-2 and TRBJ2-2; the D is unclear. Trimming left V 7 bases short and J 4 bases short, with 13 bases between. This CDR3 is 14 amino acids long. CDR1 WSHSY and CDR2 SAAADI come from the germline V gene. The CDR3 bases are TGCGCCAGCACTGAATCCCCAGTCACCGGGGAGCTGTTTTTT. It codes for CASTESPVTGELFF.

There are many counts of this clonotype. This CDR3 reads CSARDIRQETQYF. CDR3 bases: TGCAGTGCTAGAGATATACGTCAAGAGACCCAGTACTTC. The rearrangement links TRBV20-1 to TRBJ2-5, with D unclear. The CDR3 consists of 13 residues. Germline CDR1 reads DFQATT; CDR2 reads SNEGSKA (reference sequence). Trimming shortened V by 0 bases and J by 2 bases, and 7 bases separated the two germline ends.

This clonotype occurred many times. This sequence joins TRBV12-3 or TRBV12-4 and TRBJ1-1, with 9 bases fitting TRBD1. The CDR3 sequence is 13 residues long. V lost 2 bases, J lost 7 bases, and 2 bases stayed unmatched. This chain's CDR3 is CASSLRGQGEAFF. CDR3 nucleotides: TGTGCCAGCAGTTTACGGGGACAGGGTGAAGCTTTCTTT.

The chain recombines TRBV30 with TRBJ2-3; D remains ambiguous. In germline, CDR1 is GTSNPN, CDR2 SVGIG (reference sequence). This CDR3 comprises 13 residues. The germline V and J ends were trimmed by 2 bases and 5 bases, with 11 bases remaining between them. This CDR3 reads CAWSLTGRDTQYF. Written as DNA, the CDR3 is TGTGCCTGGAGTTTAACGGGTCGAGATACGCAGTATTTT.

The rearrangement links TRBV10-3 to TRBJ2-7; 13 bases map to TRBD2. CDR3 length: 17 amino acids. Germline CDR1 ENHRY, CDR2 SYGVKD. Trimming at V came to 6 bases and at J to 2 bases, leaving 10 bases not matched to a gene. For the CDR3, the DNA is TGTGCCATCAGCCTCGGCCGGGGACTAGCGGGAACCTACGAGCAGTACTTC. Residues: CAISLGRGLAGTYEQYF.

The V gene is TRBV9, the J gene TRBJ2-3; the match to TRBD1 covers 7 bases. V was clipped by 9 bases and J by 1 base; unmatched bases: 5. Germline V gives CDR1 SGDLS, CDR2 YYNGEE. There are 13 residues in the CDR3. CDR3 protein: CATSQGGTDTQYF. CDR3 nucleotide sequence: TGTGCCACCTCGCAGGGGGGCACAGATACGCAGTATTTT.

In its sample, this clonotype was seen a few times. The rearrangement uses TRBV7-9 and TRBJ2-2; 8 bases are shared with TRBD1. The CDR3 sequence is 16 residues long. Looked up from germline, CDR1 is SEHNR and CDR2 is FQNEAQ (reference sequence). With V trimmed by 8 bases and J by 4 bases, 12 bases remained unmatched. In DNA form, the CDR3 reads TGTGCCAGCGGCGATGGGGACAGGATAGTCACCGGGGAGCTGTTTTTT. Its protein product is CASGDGDRIVTGELFF.

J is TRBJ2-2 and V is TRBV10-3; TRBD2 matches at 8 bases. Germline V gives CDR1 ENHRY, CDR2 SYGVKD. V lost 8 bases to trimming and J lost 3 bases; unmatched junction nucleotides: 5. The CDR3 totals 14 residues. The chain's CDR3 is CAIEPGGHTGELFF. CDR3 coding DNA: TGTGCCATCGAGCCGGGGGGGCACACCGGGGAGCTGTTTTTT.

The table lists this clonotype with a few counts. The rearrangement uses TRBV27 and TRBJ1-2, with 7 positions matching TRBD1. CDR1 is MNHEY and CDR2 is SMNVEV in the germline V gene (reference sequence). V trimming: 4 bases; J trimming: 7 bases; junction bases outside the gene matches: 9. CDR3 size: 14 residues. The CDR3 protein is CASSSFRQGGGYTF. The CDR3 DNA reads TGTGCCAGCAGTTCCTTTAGACAGGGAGGTGGCTACACCTTC.

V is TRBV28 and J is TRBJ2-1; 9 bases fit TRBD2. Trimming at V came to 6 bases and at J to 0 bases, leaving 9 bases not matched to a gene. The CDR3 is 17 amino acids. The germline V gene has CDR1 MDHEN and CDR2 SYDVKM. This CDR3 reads CASSLLPSGNSYNEQFF. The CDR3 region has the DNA TGTGCCAGCAGCCTCCTGCCTAGCGGGAACTCCTACAATGAGCAGTTCTTC.

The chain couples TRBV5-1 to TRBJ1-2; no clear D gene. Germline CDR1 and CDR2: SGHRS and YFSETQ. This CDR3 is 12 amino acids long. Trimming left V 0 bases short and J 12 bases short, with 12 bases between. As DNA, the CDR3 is TGCGCCAGCAGCTTGGATCAGGAATCGAACACCTTC. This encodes CASSLDQESNTF.

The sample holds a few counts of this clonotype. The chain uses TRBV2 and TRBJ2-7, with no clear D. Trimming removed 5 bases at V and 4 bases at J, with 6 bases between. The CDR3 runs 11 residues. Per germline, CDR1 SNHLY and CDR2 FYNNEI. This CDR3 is CASSFQYEQYF. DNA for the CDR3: TGTGCCAGCAGTTTCCAGTACGAGCAGTACTTC.